The next 20 T cell receptor beta chains were all read from a single sample in a study of T cells in Graves' hyperthyroidism and ophthalmopathy. There were TCR beta CDR3 regions amplified from RNA transcripts. Primed by the HTBI set, a first-round RT-PCR was run on the TCR CDR3. TCRdb recomputed calls from the multiplex PCR reads with MiXCR, one row per CDR3 protein. The sample shows hundreds of thousands of distinct CDR3 sequences, 38% of them seen only once. Specimen: blood. The origin of the receptors is a man between 18 and 35 years old with Graves' hyperthyroidism.

The chain uses TRBV4-1 and TRBJ1-4; the D is unclear. Trimming cost V 4 bases and J 7 bases, with 13 bases left between them. Germline-derived CDR1 and CDR2 are MGHRA and YSYEKL. The CDR3 runs to 14 residues. This chain's CDR3 is CASSRPRQAEKLFF. The CDR3 DNA is TGCGCCAGCAGCCGACCCAGGCAGGCTGAAAAACTGTTTTTT.

The table lists this clonotype with many counts. V usage is TRBV19 and J usage is TRBJ1-1, with D possibly TRBD1 on 5 matching bases. The germline V gene has CDR1 LNHDA and CDR2 SQIVND (reference sequence). CDR3 length equals 13 residues. The V and J ends lost 3 bases and 11 bases respectively, with 16 bases between them. The CDR3 sequence: CASSMGRGSRAFF. The CDR3 DNA reads as TGTGCCAGTAGTATGGGAAGGGGTTCCCGGGCTTTCTTT.

This clonotype was recorded once. The chain has TRBV7-8 and TRBJ2-5; D uncertain. Trimming left V 5 bases short and J 5 bases short, with 21 bases between. The germline CDR1 and CDR2 sequences are SGHVS and FQNEAQ. The CDR3 totals 16 residues. The CDR3 DNA reads as TGTGCCAGCAGCCCCGTGAGTAGGCCCGGTTCGGAGACCCAGTACTTC. Protein: CASSPVSRPGSETQYF.

The chain combines TRBV12-3 or TRBV12-4 with TRBJ2-7, with D possibly matching TRBD1 (7 bases). The ends were cut back, 6 bases at V and 3 bases at J, with 15 bases in the middle. This CDR3 has 14 amino acids. In DNA, the CDR3 is TGTGCCAGCAGGGAGGGGACAGCCCGCTACGAGCAGTACTTC. Residues: CASREGTARYEQYF.

The CDR3 nucleotides read TGTGCCAGCAGCCAAGATTGGAGGGACAGGGAGAACACTGAAGCTTTCTTT. Residues: CASSQDWRDRENTEAFF. The V call is TRBV7-6, the J call TRBJ1-1, with 9 bases matching TRBD1. V dropped 5 bases and J dropped 1; count of bases not matched to a gene: 11. The CDR3 is 17 amino acids. Germline values: CDR1 SGHVS, CDR2 FNYEAQ.

The chain joins TRBV7-9 to TRBJ1-2, with D possibly TRBD1 on 5 matching bases. Germline V gene data show CDR1 as SEHNR and CDR2 as FQNEAQ (reference sequence). CDR3 length equals 15 residues. V lost 4 bases to trimming and J lost 4 bases, with 16 bases between them. Written as DNA, the CDR3 is TGTGCCAGCAGCTCCGCCCGGGACCTGGGCTATGGCTACACCTTC. This gives the protein CASSSARDLGYGYTF.

This clonotype was observed a handful of times. V usage is TRBV7-2 and J usage is TRBJ2-5, with 8 nucleotides matching TRBD1. V lost 5 bases, J lost 5 bases, and 10 bases stayed unmatched. From germline, CDR1 is SGHTA and CDR2 FQGNSA. CDR3 size: 15 residues. The CDR3 spells CASSPGQGMGETQYF. The CDR3 DNA sequence: TGTGCCAGCAGCCCAGGACAGGGCATGGGGGAGACCCAGTACTTC.

The chain recombines TRBV19 with TRBJ2-2; D ambiguous. The V gene's germline CDR1 is LNHDA and CDR2 SQIVND (reference sequence). The CDR3 covers 13 residues. V dropped 6 bases and J dropped 7 bases, with 12 bases sitting between them. The CDR3 DNA reads TGTGCCAGTAGCATGGACGGCCTCGGGGAGCTGTTTTTT. Its protein product is CASSMDGLGELFF.

With regard to this clonotype: This could be a read error, since a much larger clone is one nucleotide away. The chain links TRBV20-1 to TRBJ1-5, with TRBD1 matching 7 bases. Per germline, CDR1 DFQATT and CDR2 SNEGSKA (reference sequence). The CDR3 covers 14 residues. CDR3 sequence: CSARDDRADQLQHF. In DNA form, the CDR3 reads TGCAGTGCTAGAGACGACAGGGCAGATCAGCTCCAGCATTTT.

This clonotype was picked up a small number of times. This chain uses TRBV9 with TRBJ1-1; no definite D call. There are 16 residues in the CDR3. Per the germline V gene, CDR1 is SGDLS and CDR2 is YYNGEE. V gave up 0 bases and J gave up 7 bases, with 19 bases separating them. The CDR3 nucleotides are TGTGCCAGCAGCGTAGGTTTAAGCGGGGAATGGGGTGAAGCTTTCTTT. Translated: CASSVGLSGEWGEAFF.

This clonotype was seen ten or more times. The rearrangement links TRBV20-1 to TRBJ1-5; D is possibly TRBD1 (6 bases). The V gene lost 6 bases and the J gene lost 0 bases, with 12 bases spanning the gap. Looked up from germline, CDR1 is DFQATT and CDR2 is SNEGSKA (reference sequence). This CDR3 region has 14 residues. CDR3 coding DNA: TGCAGTGCGTGGGACATAAGTAGCAATCAGCCCCAGCATTTT. Its translation: CSAWDISSNQPQHF.

Of note for this clonotype: This could be a read error, since a much larger clone is one nucleotide away. The J gene is TRBJ1-5, the V gene TRBV7-9; D is ambiguous. This CDR3 is 14 amino acids long. The germline V gene encodes CDR1 SEHNR and CDR2 FQNEAQ (reference sequence). V was clipped by 7 bases and J by 0 bases, with 10 bases between them. The CDR3 loop is CASNPEFSNQPQHF. The CDR3 nucleotides are TGTGCCAGCAACCCGGAATTTAGCAATCAGCCCCAGCATTTT.

V is TRBV29-1 and J is TRBJ2-1; D remains unclear. CDR3 size: 13 residues. The germline V gene encodes CDR1 SQVTM and CDR2 ANQGSEA. With 4 bases removed from V and 2 bases from J, the gap between germline ends came to 9 bases. The CDR3 DNA reads as TGCAGCGTTGCTGGAAGGACCTACAATGAGCAGTTCTTC. Translation: CSVAGRTYNEQFF.

This clonotype showed up just a few times. The CDR3 DNA sequence: TGCGCCAGCAGCCAGGCCGGGACACCCTTAAGCAATCAGCCCCAGCATTTT. This gives the protein CASSQAGTPLSNQPQHF. V and J are TRBV4-1 and TRBJ1-5, with D tentatively TRBD1 (6 bases). Trimming took off 3 bases at V and 1 base at J, with 16 bases between the two ends. CDR3 length: 17 amino acids. Per the germline V gene, CDR1 is MGHRA and CDR2 is YSYEKL.

The chain is built from TRBV6-1 and TRBJ2-6, with D possibly being TRBD1 (6 bases). V was cut by 5 bases and J by 2 bases, with 10 bases left in between. CDR3 size: 15 residues. The V gene's germline CDR1 is MNHNS and CDR2 SASEGT. The CDR3: CASSTQGTGANVLTF. The CDR3 coding sequence is TGTGCCAGCAGTACGCAGGGGACTGGGGCCAACGTCCTGACTTTC.

The J gene is TRBJ2-5, the V gene TRBV29-1, with 7 nucleotides matching TRBD2. After removal of 6 bases from V and 10 bases from J, the junction contained 2 bases not matched to a gene. The CDR3 has 9 amino acids. In germline, CDR1 is SQVTM, CDR2 ANQGSEA. CDR3 amino acids: CSVGTNQYF. CDR3 DNA: TGCAGCGTAGGGACTAACCAGTACTTC.

On this clonotype: This may be a read error, as it is one base from a much larger clone. CDR3 region: CASSDLEQQNTGELFF. The CDR3 DNA is TGTGCCTCCAGTGATTTGGAACAGCAGAACACCGGGGAGCTGTTTTTT. The gene calls are TRBV24-1 and TRBJ2-2; no firm D call. Germline loops: CDR1 KGHDR, CDR2 SFDVKD. The CDR3 spans 16 residues.

This sequence joins TRBV12-3 or TRBV12-4 and TRBJ1-1; D gene unclear. The CDR3 has 12 amino acids. Trimming stripped 11 bases from V and 4 bases from J, with 14 bases between. CDR3 DNA sequence: TGTGCCGATAGGGAGATAGGCACTGAAGCTTTCTTT. It yields the protein CADREIGTEAFF.

This clonotype was seen many times. The gene calls are TRBV10-3 and TRBJ1-3; D unresolved. The germline V gene has CDR1 ENHRY and CDR2 SYGVKD. This CDR3 spans 14 amino acids. The V gene lost 4 bases and the J gene lost 0 bases, with 7 bases spanning the gap. Here the CDR3 DNA reads TGTGCCATCAGTGTGGATCTCTCTGGAAACACCATATATTTT. Amino acids: CAISVDLSGNTIYF.

This clonotype showed up many times. The J gene is TRBJ1-5, the V gene TRBV5-6; D might be TRBD1 (5 bases). V was cut by 1 base and J by 9 bases, with 14 bases left in between. The CDR3 totals 14 residues. Germline assignment: CDR1 SGHDT and CDR2 YYEEEE. The CDR3 reads CASSLKAGLGPQHF. The DNA for the CDR3 is TGTGCCAGCAGCTTGAAGGCAGGGCTGGGGCCCCAGCATTTT.